The next 11 T cell receptor beta chains were all read from a single sample in a study of blood T cell repertoires in COVID-19. This table comes from immunoSEQ multiplex PCR, and its TCRdb copy is limited to in-frame clones, with some not included. The sample lists about 150,000 clones, around 85% occurring once. Input material: peripheral blood. These receptors all stem from a man aged 60-69 years with COVID-19, enrolled during active disease.

The gene calls are TRBV7-9 and TRBJ1-2; the D is unclear. The CDR3 loop spans 14 amino acids. Germline loops: CDR1 SEHNR, CDR2 FQNEAQ (reference sequence). The V end was cut by 0 bases, the J end by 6 bases, with 11 bases between. CDR3 sequence: CASSLAFGRNGYTF. DNA for the CDR3: TGTGCCAGCAGCTTAGCGTTCGGGAGGAATGGCTACACCTTC. Looking up the rest from reference TRBV7-9 and TRBJ1-2 gives the full variable domain: DTGVSQNPRHKITKRGQNVTFRCDPISEHNRLYWYRQTLGQGPEFLTYFQNEAQLEKSRLLSDRFSAERPKGSFSTLEIQRTEQGDSAMYLCASSLAFGRNGYTFGSGTRLTVV.

This clone was observed a handful of times. A read error may account for a junction end that differs from germline. The chain's CDR3 is CASSIDRGHGNTIYF. CDR3 DNA: TGTGCCAGCAGCATAGACAGGGGGCACGGAAACACCATATATTTT. The chain uses TRBV11-2 and TRBJ1-3; 10 bases agree with TRBD1. Per germline, CDR1 SGHAT and CDR2 FQNNGV. CDR3 length: 15 residues.

The CDR3 region has the DNA TGTGCCAGCAGTTACTCGACGGGATCCAAAGATACGCAGTATTTT. It translates to CASSYSTGSKDTQYF. The chain joins TRBV6-2 or TRBV6-3 to TRBJ2-3, with D tentatively TRBD2 (5 bases). The CDR3 sequence is 15 residues long. CDR1 is MNHEY and CDR2 is SVGEGT in the germline V gene. The ends were cut back, 0 bases at V and 5 bases at J, with 12 bases in the middle.

The chain combines TRBV13 with TRBJ2-3; 14 positions agree with TRBD2. Germline loops: CDR1 PRHDT, CDR2 FYEKMQ (reference sequence). The length of the CDR3 is 16 residues. Unmatched junction bases numbered 8, after V lost 5 bases and J lost 7 bases. The CDR3 region is CASSLRLAGGQHTQYF. The CDR3 DNA reads TGTGCCAGCAGCCTCCGACTAGCGGGGGGGCAACATACGCAGTATTTT.

This rearrangement joins TRBV5-6 to TRBJ1-3; a possible D gene is TRBD1 (5 bases). The germline V and J ends were trimmed by 2 bases and 0 bases, with 12 bases remaining between them. There are 16 residues in the CDR3. Germline values: CDR1 SGHDT, CDR2 YYEEEE. The CDR3 loop is CASSFPWGRSGNTIYF. Written as DNA, the CDR3 is TGTGCCAGCAGCTTTCCATGGGGCCGCTCTGGAAACACCATATATTTT.

The V and J genes are TRBV29-1 and TRBJ2-7; 8 nucleotides align to TRBD1. Per the germline V gene, CDR1 is SQVTM and CDR2 is ANQGSEA. The trim removed 1 base at V and 6 bases at J, leaving 8 bases unmatched. This CDR3 is built from 14 residues. The CDR3 DNA sequence: TGCAGCGTTGAAGCGACAGGGGCCCCCCGCGAGCAGTACTTC. Its translation: CSVEATGAPREQYF.

This clone has more than one count but fewer than ten. This rearrangement joins TRBV10-3 to TRBJ2-3; D might be TRBD2 (5 bases). CDR1 and CDR2 (germline): ENHRY, SYGVKD. The CDR3 runs to 14 residues. V dropped 7 bases and J dropped 8 bases, with 19 bases sitting between them. The CDR3 region has the DNA TGTGCCATCAAGGACGGGGTTTCCCTTGGTACGCAGTATTTT. It specifies CAIKDGVSLGTQYF.

This clone has a single count. This chain joins TRBV5-6 and TRBJ2-5; maybe TRBD2 (5 bases). Germline assignment: CDR1 SGHDT and CDR2 YYEEEE. V was trimmed by 0 bases and J by 5 bases, leaving 8 bases between them. The CDR3 loop spans 13 amino acids. CDR3 nucleotide sequence: TGTGCCAGCAGCTTGGAGCGGTCGGAGACCCAGTACTTC. It yields the protein CASSLERSETQYF.

This clone has only a few counts. The J gene is TRBJ1-2, the V gene TRBV4-1, with D possibly TRBD1 on 6 matching bases. Germline assignment: CDR1 MGHRA and CDR2 YSYEKL. V lost 0 bases and J 13 bases, leaving 15 bases between the germline ends. The CDR3 loop spans 13 amino acids. As DNA, the CDR3 is TGCGCCAGCAGCCAAGATGGACAGAGGGGGAGCACCTTC. This gives the protein CASSQDGQRGSTF.

The J gene is TRBJ2-3, the V gene TRBV2; possible D gene TRBD1, 6 bases. Germline CDR1 SNHLY, CDR2 FYNNEI. Trimming took 6 bases from V and 3 from J, leaving 10 bases between them. The CDR3 is made up of 13 amino acids. The CDR3 loop reads CASSETGTDTQYF. Written as DNA, the CDR3 is TGTGCCAGCAGCGAGACAGGAACAGATACGCAGTATTTT.

The V gene is TRBV12-3 or TRBV12-4, the J gene TRBJ1-3; TRBD1 might be the D (5 bases). The CDR3 has 11 amino acids. Trimming cost V 5 bases and J 10 bases, with 9 bases left between them. As DNA, the CDR3 is TGTGCCAGCAGTCCCGGGGGGACCATATATTTT. Residues: CASSPGGTIYF.